The clone carrying this T cell receptor (beta chain) was picked up one time. Its target is unknown. This sample is part of a study of shared clonotypes between healthy human individuals. Study-wide points: Sampling was confined to blood; repertoires within tissues likely differ. Around 5% was the fraction of naive CD4 clonotypes found shared across a few donors.

Sequencing was performed with immunoSEQ multiplex PCR; in TCRdb, only in-frame clones are kept and a portion is missing. This sample has a few million clones, with around 90% found just once. This CDR3 is built from 14 residues. Germline trimming cut 3 bases from V and 5 bases from J; bases unmatched to any gene: 7. Germline values: CDR1 SQVTM, CDR2 ANQGSEA. The rearrangement links TRBV29-1 to TRBJ2-1; the match to TRBD2 covers 7 bases. Sequenced material: naive CD4+ T cells from PBMCs. Subset described: CD45RA+ positively selected. The TCR sequence derives from a man aged 18 to 29 in good health. Some clones in this sample may be carry-over from other donors' samples. The CDR3 DNA follows: TGCAGCGTTGAGCGCGCGGGAGTTAACAATGAGCAGTTCTTC. Translating it yields CSVERAGVNNEQFF.